The 18 T cell receptor beta chains reported below all come from one sample, sequenced in a study of shared clonotypes between healthy human individuals. Only in-frame clones appear in the TCRdb table, and some are missing; sequencing was by immunoSEQ multiplex PCR. The sample records approximately 1,500,000 clones, over 95% being singletons. Sequencing was carried out using naive CD4+ T cells sorted from blood. The subset was: CD45RA+ positively selected. The source of these receptors is a man younger than 45 in good health.

A note on this clone: Other DNA sequences within the sample encode an identical CDR3. The chain couples TRBV9 to TRBJ2-1, with a tentative D call TRBD1 (5 bases). V gave up 1 base and J gave up 0 bases, with 8 bases separating them. Germline V CDR1 and CDR2: SGDLS, YYNGEE. The CDR3 length is 15 residues. CDR3 sequence (DNA): TGTGCCAGCAGCGTACAAGGGGACTCCTACAATGAGCAGTTCTTC. Amino acid sequence: CASSVQGDSYNEQFF.

The V and J genes are TRBV18 and TRBJ1-1; perhaps TRBD1 as D (6 bases). CDR1 is KGHSH, CDR2 LQKENI, per germline. V was shortened by 6 bases and J by 1 base, with 15 bases between the two germline ends. The CDR3 has 15 amino acids. CDR3: CASSALDSRNTEAFF. The CDR3 nucleotides read TGTGCCAGCTCCGCCCTGGACAGTCGGAACACTGAAGCTTTCTTT. The variable domain in full, completed from reference TRBV18 and TRBJ1-1, reads NAGVMQNPRHLVRRRGQEARLRCSPMKGHSHVYWYRQLPEEGLKFMVYLQKENIIDESGMPKERFSAEFPKEGPSILRIQQVVRGDSAAYFCASSALDSRNTEAFFGQGTRLTVV.

The chain has TRBV19 and TRBJ2-2; the match to TRBD2 covers 11 bases. The J segment lost 1 base and the V segment lost 6 bases, leaving 4 bases of the junction unmatched. Per the germline V gene, CDR1 is LNHDA and CDR2 is SQIVND (reference sequence). The CDR3 is 16 residues long. The CDR3 loop is CASSRTSGLNTGELFF. The CDR3 coding sequence is TGTGCCAGTAGCCGGACTAGCGGGCTGAACACCGGGGAGCTGTTTTTT.

The chain is built from TRBV28 and TRBJ1-4; no clear D gene. CDR3 size: 13 residues. V lost 3 bases and J 6 bases, leaving 8 bases between the germline ends. Looked up from germline, CDR1 is MDHEN and CDR2 is SYDVKM. CDR3 bases: TGTGCCAGCAGTTTGGGGTCCGATGAAAAACTGTTTTTT. Its protein product is CASSLGSDEKLFF.

This clone was counted a single time. This chain joins TRBV10-3 and TRBJ1-5; 8 bases match TRBD1. This CDR3 is 19 amino acids long. Trimming removed 2 bases from V and 0 bases from J; junction bases left unmatched: 12. From germline, CDR1 is ENHRY and CDR2 SYGVKD. The CDR3 DNA is TGTGCCATCAGTGAGACGCGGACAGGGATGCAGAATAGCAATCAGCCCCAGCATTTT. Amino acids: CAISETRTGMQNSNQPQHF.

The rearrangement uses TRBV2 and TRBJ2-3, with TRBD1 matching 9 bases. The germline gives CDR1 SNHLY, CDR2 FYNNEI. The CDR3 spans 15 residues. Unmatched junction bases numbered 5, after V lost 6 bases and J lost 1 base. This chain's CDR3 is CASRATGGGTDTQYF. CDR3 bases: TGTGCCAGCAGAGCTACAGGGGGCGGCACAGATACGCAGTATTTT.

On this clone itself: Other DNA sequences in the sample encode the same CDR3. The chain combines TRBV7-6 with TRBJ2-3; D unclear. The CDR3 consists of 14 residues. V shed 1 base and J shed 1 base, with 6 bases lying between them. Germline lookup yields CDR1 SGHVS and CDR2 FNYEAQ. This CDR3 is CASSLGVGTDTQYF. Written as DNA, the CDR3 is TGTGCCAGCAGCTTAGGCGTAGGCACAGATACGCAGTATTTT. The full variable domain, its missing parts supplied by reference TRBV7-6 and TRBJ2-3, is GAGVSQSPRYKVTKRGQDVALRCDPISGHVSLYWYRQALGQGPEFLTYFNYEAQQDKSGLPNDRFSAERPEGSISTLTIQRTEQRDSAMYRCASSLGVGTDTQYFGPGTRLTVL.

The chain carries TRBV6-5 and TRBJ2-7; 9 positions agree with TRBD2. Germline V gene data show CDR1 as MNHEY and CDR2 as SVGAGI. CDR3 length: 16 residues. Trimming cost V 1 base and J 2 bases; bases outside gene matches: 6. This CDR3 is CASSYFGSGSAYEQYF. The DNA for the CDR3 is TGTGCCAGCAGTTACTTCGGTAGCGGGAGCGCCTACGAGCAGTACTTC.

V usage is TRBV14 and J usage is TRBJ1-1, with 7 bases lining up with TRBD1. The CDR3 length is 13 residues. Germline CDR1 SGHDN, CDR2 FVKESK. Losses at the gene ends were 1 base for V and 8 bases for J; bases not matched to a gene: 4. CDR3 DNA: TGTGCCAGCAGCCAAGTAAGGACAGGAGAAGCTTTCTTT. Translation gives CASSQVRTGEAFF. The variable domain in full, completed from reference TRBV14 and TRBJ1-1, reads EAGVTQFPSHSVIEKGQTVTLRCDPISGHDNLYWYRRVMGKEIKFLLHFVKESKQDESGMPNNRFLAERTGGTYSTLKVQPAELEDSGVYFCASSQVRTGEAFFGQGTRLTVV.

This clone appeared a single time. The chain recombines TRBV4-3 with TRBJ2-3; D perhaps matches TRBD2 (7 bases). This CDR3 is built from 17 residues. The germline V gene has CDR1 LGHNA and CDR2 YSLEER. The V end lost 0 bases, the J end lost 1 base, and 14 bases lay between the germline ends. CDR3 sequence (DNA): TGCGCCAGCAGCCAAGAAGGGGGAGGGTGGGGCACAGATACGCAGTATTTT. As protein: CASSQEGGGWGTDTQYF.

The chain is built from TRBV25-1 and TRBJ1-2, with D perhaps matching TRBD1 (6 bases). V was shortened by 4 bases and J by 5 bases, with 11 bases between the two germline ends. The CDR3 sequence is 13 residues long. Germline CDR1 reads MGHDK; CDR2 reads SYGVNS. The CDR3 reads CASSVGAGYGYTF. CDR3 sequence (DNA): TGTGCCAGCAGTGTGGGGGCAGGATATGGCTACACCTTC.

The V and J genes are TRBV7-9 and TRBJ1-2; D possibly corresponds to TRBD1 (5 bases). There are 14 residues in the CDR3. Germline CDR1 is SEHNR and CDR2 is FQNEAQ (reference sequence). V lost 7 bases, J lost 2 bases, and 14 bases lay in between. The CDR3 bases are TGTGCCAGCACCCTGACAGAGATAAACTATGGCTACACCTTC. Residues: CASTLTEINYGYTF.

The J gene is TRBJ2-1, the V gene TRBV5-1, with 11 bases that match TRBD2. Trimming at V came to 3 bases and at J to 5 bases, leaving 4 bases not matched to a gene. Germline V gene sequence: CDR1 SGHRS, CDR2 YFSETQ. The CDR3 length is 15 residues. CDR3 region: CASSWGLAEHNEQFF. In DNA, the CDR3 is TGCGCCAGCAGCTGGGGACTAGCGGAACACAATGAGCAGTTCTTC.

The chain couples TRBV9 to TRBJ2-3, with D maybe TRBD2 (5 bases). Between the trimmed V and J ends, which lost 4 bases and 1 base, there was a span of 10 bases. The CDR3 is made up of 14 amino acids. Germline V gene sequence: CDR1 SGDLS, CDR2 YYNGEE. As DNA, the CDR3 is TGTGCCAGCAGCTCGCGGACTGGCACAGATACGCAGTATTTT. Translated: CASSSRTGTDTQYF.

Comments on this clone: This specimen includes other DNA sequences encoding the same CDR3. This sequence joins TRBV6-5 and TRBJ2-7; 9 bases match TRBD2. The J segment lost 4 bases and the V segment lost 5 bases, leaving 3 bases of the junction unmatched. CDR1 is MNHEY and CDR2 is SVGAGI in the germline V gene. The CDR3 spans 13 residues. The CDR3 loop reads CASSRSGSYEQYF. Here the CDR3 DNA reads TGTGCCAGCAGTCGTAGCGGGAGTTACGAGCAGTACTTC.

CDR3 region: CASTPRTGRQETQYF. The CDR3 DNA is TGTGCCAGCACCCCACGGACAGGGAGGCAGGAGACCCAGTACTTC. J is TRBJ2-5 and V is TRBV2; 8 bases map to TRBD1. The CDR3 sequence is 15 residues long. With V trimmed by 7 bases and J by 5 bases, 12 bases remained unmatched. Germline-derived CDR1 and CDR2 are SNHLY and FYNNEI. Full variable domain (missing parts from reference TRBV2 and TRBJ2-5): EPEVTQTPSHQVTQMGQEVILRCVPISNHLYFYWYRQILGQKVEFLVSFYNNEISEKSEIFDDQFSVERPDGSNFTLKIRSTKLEDSAMYFCASTPRTGRQETQYFGPGTRLLVL.

This sequence joins TRBV9 and TRBJ2-2, with 10 bases lining up with TRBD2. The V segment lost 2 bases and the J segment 6 bases; nucleotides outside the gene matches: 4. Looked up from germline, CDR1 is SGDLS and CDR2 is YYNGEE. The CDR3 covers 15 residues. The CDR3 region is CASSVLAGVAGELFF. The DNA for the CDR3 is TGTGCCAGCAGCGTTCTAGCGGGAGTGGCCGGGGAGCTGTTTTTT.

The rearrangement uses TRBV10-3 and TRBJ2-7; D is undetermined. In germline, CDR1 is ENHRY, CDR2 SYGVKD. The length of the CDR3 is 12 residues. V lost 3 bases, J lost 2 bases, and 5 bases lay in between. CDR3 sequence: CAISDTTYEQYF. As DNA, the CDR3 is TGTGCCATCAGTGACACCACCTACGAGCAGTACTTC.